The 2 T cell receptor beta chains below come from one sample, sequenced in a study of blood T cells in healthy people across ages. A second PCR of about 6 to 12 cycles used a sample-barcoded 5' primer and a J-beta primer mix. TCRdb passed the 5' RACE reads through MiXCR, listing each CDR3 protein once. The data show under 950,000 distinct CDR3 sequences, 22% seen once. The sample comprised blood. The source is a man between 65 and 85 years old in good health.

CDR3 residues: CASSRSGTGNEQYF. The CDR3 DNA is TGTGCCAGCTCTCGATCTGGGACAGGGAACGAGCAGTACTTC. V and J are TRBV18 and TRBJ2-5; 9 nucleotides agree with TRBD1. The end of the DNA aligns better with TRBJ2-7, so the J call may be wrong. The length of the CDR3 is 14 residues. The V gene's germline CDR1 is KGHSH and CDR2 LQKENI.

The J gene is TRBJ1-5, the V gene TRBV28; TRBD1 is a possible D gene (6 bases). The CDR3 has 13 amino acids. Trimming removed 7 bases at V and 1 base at J, with 8 bases between. Germline-derived CDR1 and CDR2 are MDHEN and SYDVKM. The DNA of the CDR3 is TGTGCCAGCACGGGGGCCAGCAATCAGCCCCAGCATTTT. Its translation is CASTGASNQPQHF.